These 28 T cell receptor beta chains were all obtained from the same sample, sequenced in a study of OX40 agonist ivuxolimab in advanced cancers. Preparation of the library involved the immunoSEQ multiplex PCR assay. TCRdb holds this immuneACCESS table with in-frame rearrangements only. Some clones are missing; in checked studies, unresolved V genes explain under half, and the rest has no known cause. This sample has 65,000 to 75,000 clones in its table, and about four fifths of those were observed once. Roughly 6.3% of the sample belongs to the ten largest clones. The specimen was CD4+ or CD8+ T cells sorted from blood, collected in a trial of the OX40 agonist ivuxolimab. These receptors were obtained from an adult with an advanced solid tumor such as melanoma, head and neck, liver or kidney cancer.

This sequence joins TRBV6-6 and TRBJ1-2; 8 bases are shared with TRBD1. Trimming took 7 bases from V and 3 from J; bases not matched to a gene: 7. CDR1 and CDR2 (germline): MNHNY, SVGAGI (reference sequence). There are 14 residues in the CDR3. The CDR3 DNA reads TGTGCCAGCATCGAGACAGGGGAAGACTATGGCTACACCTTC. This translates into CASIETGEDYGYTF.

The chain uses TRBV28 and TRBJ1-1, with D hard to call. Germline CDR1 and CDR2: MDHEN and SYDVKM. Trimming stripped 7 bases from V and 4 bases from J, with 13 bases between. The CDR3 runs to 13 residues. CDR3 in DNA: TGTGCCAGCATCAGTCCGTGGACCACTGAAGCTTTCTTT. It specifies CASISPWTTEAFF. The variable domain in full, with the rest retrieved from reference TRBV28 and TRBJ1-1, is DVKVTQSSRYLVKRTGEKVFLECVQDMDHENMFWYRQDPGLGLRLIYFSYDVKMKEKGDIPEGYSVSREKKERFSLILESASTNQTSMYLCASISPWTTEAFFGQGTRLTVV.

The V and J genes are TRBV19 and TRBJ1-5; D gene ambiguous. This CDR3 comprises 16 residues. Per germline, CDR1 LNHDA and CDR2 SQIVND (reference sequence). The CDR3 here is CASGSSWVLSNQPQHF. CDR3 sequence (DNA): TGTGCTAGCGGGTCCTCCTGGGTTCTTAGCAATCAGCCCCAGCATTTT.

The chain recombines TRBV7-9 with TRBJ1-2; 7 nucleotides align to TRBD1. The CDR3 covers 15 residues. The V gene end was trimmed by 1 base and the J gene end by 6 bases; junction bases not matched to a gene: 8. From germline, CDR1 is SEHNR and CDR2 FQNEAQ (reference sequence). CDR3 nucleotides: TGTGCCAGCAGCTTAGGGTGGGACAGTGAAAATGGCTACACCTTC. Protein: CASSLGWDSENGYTF.

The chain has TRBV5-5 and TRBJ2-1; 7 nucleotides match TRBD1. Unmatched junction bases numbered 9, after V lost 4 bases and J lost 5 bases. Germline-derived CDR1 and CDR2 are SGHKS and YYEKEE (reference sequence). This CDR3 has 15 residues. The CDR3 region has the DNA TGTGCCAGCAGCGTAGTACAGGGGAACCACAATGAGCAGTTCTTC. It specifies CASSVVQGNHNEQFF.

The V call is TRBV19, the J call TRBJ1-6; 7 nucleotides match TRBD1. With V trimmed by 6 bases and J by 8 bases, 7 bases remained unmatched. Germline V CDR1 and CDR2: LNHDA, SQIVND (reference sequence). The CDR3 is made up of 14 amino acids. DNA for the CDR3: TGTGCCAGTAGCGGACAGGCTTGGGATTCACCCCTCCACTTT. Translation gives CASSGQAWDSPLHF.

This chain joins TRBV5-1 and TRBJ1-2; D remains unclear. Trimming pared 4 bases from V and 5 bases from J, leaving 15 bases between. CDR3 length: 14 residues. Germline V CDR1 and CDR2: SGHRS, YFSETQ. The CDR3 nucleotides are TGCGCCAGCAGCCCCGACCAACCTTCGTATGGCTACACCTTC. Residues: CASSPDQPSYGYTF.

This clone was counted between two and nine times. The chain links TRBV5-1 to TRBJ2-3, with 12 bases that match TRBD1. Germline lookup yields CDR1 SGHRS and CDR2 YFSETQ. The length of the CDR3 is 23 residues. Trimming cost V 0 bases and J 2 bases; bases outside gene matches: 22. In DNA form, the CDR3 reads TGCGCCAGCAGCTTGGTTGGTTTTGGTGGGGACAGGGGGCACCAATTCATCACAGATACGCAGTATTTT. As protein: CASSLVGFGGDRGHQFITDTQYF.

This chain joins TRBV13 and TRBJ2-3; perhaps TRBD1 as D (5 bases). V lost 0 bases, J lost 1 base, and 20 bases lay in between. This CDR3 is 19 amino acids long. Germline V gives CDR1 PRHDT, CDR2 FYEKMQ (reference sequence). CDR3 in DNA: TGTGCCAGCAGCTTAGGAGTCTTTGCTGTGGCCAGGGGCACAGATACGCAGTATTTT. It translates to CASSLGVFAVARGTDTQYF.

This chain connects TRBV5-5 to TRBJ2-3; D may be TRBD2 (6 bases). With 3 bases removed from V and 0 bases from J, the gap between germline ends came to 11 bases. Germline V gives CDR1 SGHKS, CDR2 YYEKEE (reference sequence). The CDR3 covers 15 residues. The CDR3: CASSSGTGSTDTQYF. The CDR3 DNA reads TGTGCCAGCAGCTCCGGGACTGGGAGCACAGATACGCAGTATTTT.

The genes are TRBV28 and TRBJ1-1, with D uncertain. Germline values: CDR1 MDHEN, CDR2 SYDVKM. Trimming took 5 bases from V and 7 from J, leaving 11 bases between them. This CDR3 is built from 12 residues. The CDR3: CASSPSILEAFF. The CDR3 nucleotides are TGTGCCAGCAGTCCGTCGATCCTTGAAGCTTTCTTT.

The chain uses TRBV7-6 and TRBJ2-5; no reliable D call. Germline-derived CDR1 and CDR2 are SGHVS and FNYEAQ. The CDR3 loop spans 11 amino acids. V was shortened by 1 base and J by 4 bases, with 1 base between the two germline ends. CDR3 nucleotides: TGTGCCAGCAGCTTAGTAGAGACCCAGTACTTC. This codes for CASSLVETQYF. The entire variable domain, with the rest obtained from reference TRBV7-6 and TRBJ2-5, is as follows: GAGVSQSPRYKVTKRGQDVALRCDPISGHVSLYWYRQALGQGPEFLTYFNYEAQQDKSGLPNDRFSAERPEGSISTLTIQRTEQRDSAMYRCASSLVETQYFGPGTRLLVL.

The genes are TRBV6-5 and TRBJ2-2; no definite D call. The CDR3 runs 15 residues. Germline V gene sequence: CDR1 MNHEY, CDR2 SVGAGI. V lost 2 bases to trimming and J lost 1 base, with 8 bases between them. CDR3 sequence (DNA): TGTGCCAGCAGTTACGGCAATGAGAACACCGGGGAGCTGTTTTTT. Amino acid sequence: CASSYGNENTGELFF.

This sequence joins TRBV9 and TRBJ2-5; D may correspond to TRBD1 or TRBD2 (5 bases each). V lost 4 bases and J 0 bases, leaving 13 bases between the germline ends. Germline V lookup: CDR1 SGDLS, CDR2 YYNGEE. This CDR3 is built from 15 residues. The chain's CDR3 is CASSLFWGNQETQYF. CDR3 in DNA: TGTGCCAGCAGCCTATTTTGGGGGAACCAAGAGACCCAGTACTTC.

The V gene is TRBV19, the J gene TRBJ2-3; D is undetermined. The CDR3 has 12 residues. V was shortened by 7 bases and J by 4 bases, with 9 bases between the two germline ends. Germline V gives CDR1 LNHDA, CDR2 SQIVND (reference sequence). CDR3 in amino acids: CASNSGSDTQYF. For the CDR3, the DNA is TGTGCCAGTAATTCGGGCTCAGATACGCAGTATTTT.

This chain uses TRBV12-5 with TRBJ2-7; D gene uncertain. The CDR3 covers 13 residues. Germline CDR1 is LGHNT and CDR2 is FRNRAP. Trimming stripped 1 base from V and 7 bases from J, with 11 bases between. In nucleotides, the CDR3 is TGTGCTAGTGGTTTGGCCCTCTATGGGGAGCAGTACGTC. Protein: CASGLALYGEQYV.

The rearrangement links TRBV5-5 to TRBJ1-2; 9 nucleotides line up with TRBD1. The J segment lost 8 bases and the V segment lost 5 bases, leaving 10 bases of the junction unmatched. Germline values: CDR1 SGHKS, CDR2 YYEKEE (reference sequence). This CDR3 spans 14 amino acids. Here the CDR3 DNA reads TGTGCCAGCAGATCCGGGACAGGGCCCTCCGGCTACACCTTC. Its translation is CASRSGTGPSGYTF.

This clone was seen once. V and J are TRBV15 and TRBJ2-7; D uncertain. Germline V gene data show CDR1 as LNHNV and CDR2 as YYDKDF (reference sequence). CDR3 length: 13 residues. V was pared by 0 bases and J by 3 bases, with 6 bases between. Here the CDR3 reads CATSRDLSYEQYV. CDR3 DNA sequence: TGTGCCACCAGCAGAGATTTGAGCTACGAGCAGTACGTC.

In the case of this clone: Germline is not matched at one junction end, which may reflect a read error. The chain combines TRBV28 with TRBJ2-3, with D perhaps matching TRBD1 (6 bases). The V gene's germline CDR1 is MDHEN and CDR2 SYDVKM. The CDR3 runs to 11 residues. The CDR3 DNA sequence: TGTGCCAGCAGTACCGGGACAAAGGCCCATTTT. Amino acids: CASSTGTKAHF.

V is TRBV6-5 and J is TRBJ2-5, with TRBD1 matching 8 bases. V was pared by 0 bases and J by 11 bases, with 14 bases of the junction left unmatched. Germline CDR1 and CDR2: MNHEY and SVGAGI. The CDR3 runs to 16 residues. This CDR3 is CASSYSSGQGGEKQYF. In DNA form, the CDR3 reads TGTGCCAGCAGTTACTCGAGCGGACAGGGTGGGGAAAAGCAGTACTTC.

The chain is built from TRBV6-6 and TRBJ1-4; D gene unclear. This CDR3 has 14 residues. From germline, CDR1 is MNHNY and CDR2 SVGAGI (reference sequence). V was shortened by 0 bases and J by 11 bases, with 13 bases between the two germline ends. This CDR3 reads CASSYSGQTGKLFF. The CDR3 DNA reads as TGTGCCAGCAGTTACTCGGGCCAGACGGGGAAACTGTTTTTT.

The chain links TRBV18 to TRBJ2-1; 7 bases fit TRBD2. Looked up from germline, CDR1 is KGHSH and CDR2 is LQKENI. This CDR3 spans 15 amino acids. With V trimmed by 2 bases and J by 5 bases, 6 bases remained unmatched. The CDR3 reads CASSPASGGDNEQFF. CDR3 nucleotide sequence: TGTGCCAGCTCACCAGCTAGCGGCGGCGACAATGAGCAGTTCTTC.

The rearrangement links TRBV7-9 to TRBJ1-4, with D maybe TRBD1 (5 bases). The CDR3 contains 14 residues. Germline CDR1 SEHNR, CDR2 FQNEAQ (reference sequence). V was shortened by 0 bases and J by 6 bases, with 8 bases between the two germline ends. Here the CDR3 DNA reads TGTGCCAGCAGCTTAGCGTGGGGCGATGAAAAACTGTTTTTT. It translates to CASSLAWGDEKLFF.

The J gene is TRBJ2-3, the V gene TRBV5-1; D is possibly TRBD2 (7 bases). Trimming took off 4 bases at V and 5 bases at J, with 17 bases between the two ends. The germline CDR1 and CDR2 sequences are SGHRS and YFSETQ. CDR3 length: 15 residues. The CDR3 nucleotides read TGCGCCAGCAGCCCGGAAGGGGGGGAGGTAGATACGCAGTATTTT. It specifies CASSPEGGEVDTQYF.

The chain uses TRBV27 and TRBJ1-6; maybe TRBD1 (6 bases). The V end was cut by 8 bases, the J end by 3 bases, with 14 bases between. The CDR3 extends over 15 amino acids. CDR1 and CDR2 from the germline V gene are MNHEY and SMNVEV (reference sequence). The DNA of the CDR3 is TGTGCCAGCCGTACAGGGTTGGACTATAATTCACCCCTCCACTTT. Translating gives CASRTGLDYNSPLHF.

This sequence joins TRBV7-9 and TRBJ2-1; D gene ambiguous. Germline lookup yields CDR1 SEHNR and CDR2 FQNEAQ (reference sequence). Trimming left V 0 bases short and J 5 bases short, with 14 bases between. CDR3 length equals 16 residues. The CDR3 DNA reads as TGTGCCAGCAGCTTAGCCCGTGCCCAGAGCCACAATGAGCAGTTCTTC. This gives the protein CASSLARAQSHNEQFF.

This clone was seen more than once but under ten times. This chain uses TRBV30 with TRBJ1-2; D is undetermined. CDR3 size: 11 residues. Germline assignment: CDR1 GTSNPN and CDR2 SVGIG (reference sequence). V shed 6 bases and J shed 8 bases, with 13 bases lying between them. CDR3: CACTTRAGYTF. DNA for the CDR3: TGTGCCTGTACGACAAGGGCGGGCTACACCTTC.

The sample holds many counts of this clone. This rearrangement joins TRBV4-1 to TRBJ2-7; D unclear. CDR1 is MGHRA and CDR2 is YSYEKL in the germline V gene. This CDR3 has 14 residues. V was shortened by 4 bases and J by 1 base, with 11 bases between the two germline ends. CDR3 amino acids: CASSPNVPSYEQYV. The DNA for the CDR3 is TGCGCCAGCAGCCCGAACGTCCCGTCCTACGAGCAGTACGTC.